The present entry profiles one T cell receptor beta chain with its context. The data were obtained in a study of blood T cell repertoires in COVID-19. Study information: T cells, B-cell-depleted T cells, or PBMCs provided the cDNA or gDNA that served as material.

How the authors handled the data: Counts of nucleated cells, estimated from reference gene primer amplification, were obtained. Sequenced by immunoSEQ multiplex PCR; TCRdb stores in-frame clones only, minus some. The DNA gave D and trimming, while V, J and clone size come from that table. The sample contains approximately 26,000 clones, 85% to 90% of which appear only once. Trimming pared 6 bases from V and 3 bases from J, leaving 5 bases between. This CDR3 spans 11 amino acids. CDR1 and CDR2 from the germline V gene are KGHSH and LQKENI. This sequence was found in a man aged 65 to 85 with active COVID-19. The specimen sequenced was peripheral blood. V gene TRBV18 combines with J gene TRBJ1-1; the D is unclear. The CDR3 sequence is CASSRDTEAFF. DNA of the CDR3: TGTGCCAGCTCGCGTGACACTGAAGCTTTCTTT.